Below, 21 T cell receptor beta chains from the same sample are listed, as sequenced in a study of blood T cell repertoires in COVID-19. Assay: immunoSEQ multiplex PCR; the TCRdb copy retains only in-frame clones and omits some. Of tens of thousands of clones detected, around 83% appear once; the ten largest clones hold approximately 10%. The sample comprised peripheral blood. These receptors all stem from a man between 45 and 60 years old with COVID-19, enrolled during active disease.

V and J are TRBV28 and TRBJ1-4; D gene uncertain. Germline CDR1 and CDR2: MDHEN and SYDVKM. Trimming took 6 bases from V and 7 from J, leaving 12 bases between them. The CDR3 has 13 residues. The CDR3 region is CASSPSESEKLFF. The CDR3 region has the DNA TGTGCCAGCAGCCCCAGCGAAAGTGAAAAACTGTTTTTT. The variable domain in full, with the rest retrieved from reference TRBV28 and TRBJ1-4, is DVKVTQSSRYLVKRTGEKVFLECVQDMDHENMFWYRQDPGLGLRLIYFSYDVKMKEKGDIPEGYSVSREKKERFSLILESASTNQTSMYLCASSPSESEKLFFGSGTQLSVL.

The rearrangement uses TRBV3-1 (or the pseudogene TRBV3-2) and TRBJ1-5, with D perhaps TRBD1 (5 bases). V was trimmed by 4 bases and J by 6 bases, leaving 16 bases between them. This CDR3 is 15 amino acids long. Germline V gene lookup returns CDR1 LGHDT and CDR2 YNNKEL (reference sequence). Here the CDR3 reads CASSPPGVRGQPQHF. CDR3 DNA: TGTGCCAGCAGCCCCCCGGGGGTCCGGGGTCAGCCCCAGCATTTT.

The chain recombines TRBV10-1 with TRBJ2-7; possible D gene TRBD1, 6 bases. The V gene's germline CDR1 is WNHNN and CDR2 SYGVQD (reference sequence). The CDR3 has 14 amino acids. V was cut by 9 bases and J by 1 base, with 16 bases left in between. The CDR3 DNA sequence: TGCGCCAGGCGTGCCGGGACACATTCCTACGAGCAGTACTTC. This codes for CARRAGTHSYEQYF.

The chain links TRBV9 to TRBJ2-3; a possible D gene is TRBD2 (6 bases). Per germline, CDR1 SGDLS and CDR2 YYNGEE. V lost 3 bases to trimming and J lost 3 bases, with 14 bases between them. The CDR3 is made up of 15 amino acids. The CDR3 DNA follows: TGTGCCAGCAGCGCCCGGAGCGGGCGGACAGATACGCAGTATTTT. Protein product: CASSARSGRTDTQYF.

This chain connects TRBV30 to TRBJ1-4; D gene uncertain. With 2 bases removed from V and 8 bases from J, the gap between germline ends came to 6 bases. Germline CDR1 reads GTSNPN; CDR2 reads SVGIG (reference sequence). The CDR3 totals 11 residues. CDR3 region: CAWSTREKLFF. The CDR3, as DNA: TGTGCCTGGAGTACCCGGGAAAAACTGTTTTTT.

The V and J genes are TRBV6-1 and TRBJ1-5; the D is unclear. Looked up from germline, CDR1 is MNHNS and CDR2 is SASEGT. The CDR3 runs to 12 residues. V shed 2 bases and J shed 5 bases, with 4 bases lying between them. DNA of the CDR3: TGTGCCAGCAGTGAACGAGATCAGCCCCAGCATTTT. Residues: CASSERDQPQHF.

J is TRBJ1-1 and V is TRBV28; 10 bases are shared with TRBD1. Losses at the gene ends were 11 bases for V and 0 bases for J; bases not matched to a gene: 3. CDR3 length: 13 residues. CDR1 MDHEN and CDR2 SYDVKM come from the germline V gene. The CDR3: CALGTGVNTEAFF. The CDR3 nucleotides are TGTGCCCTCGGGACAGGGGTGAACACTGAAGCTTTCTTT. The entire variable domain, with the rest obtained from reference TRBV28 and TRBJ1-1, is as follows: DVKVTQSSRYLVKRTGEKVFLECVQDMDHENMFWYRQDPGLGLRLIYFSYDVKMKEKGDIPEGYSVSREKKERFSLILESASTNQTSMYLCALGTGVNTEAFFGQGTRLTVV.

In its sample, this clone was seen a few times. The V gene is TRBV19, the J gene TRBJ2-1, with 7 bases lining up with TRBD2. Germline CDR1 is LNHDA and CDR2 is SQIVND (reference sequence). The length of the CDR3 is 15 residues. V lost 7 bases and J lost 4; bases outside the gene matches: 10. The CDR3 is CASTPDPAGYNEQFF. The CDR3 DNA is TGTGCCAGTACCCCGGATCCAGCGGGATACAATGAGCAGTTCTTC.

V usage is TRBV9 and J usage is TRBJ2-2, with TRBD2 identical over 10 bases. The CDR3 consists of 16 residues. From germline, CDR1 is SGDLS and CDR2 YYNGEE. Trimming took 2 bases from V and 1 from J; bases not matched to a gene: 2. CDR3 in DNA: TGTGCCAGCAGCGTCCTAGCGGGAGAGAACACCGGGGAGCTGTTTTTT. Translation gives CASSVLAGENTGELFF.

The chain employs TRBV7-9 and TRBJ1-1; D might be TRBD1 (5 bases). Germline V CDR1 and CDR2: SEHNR, FQNEAQ (reference sequence). V dropped 4 bases and J dropped 8 bases, with 17 bases sitting between them. CDR3 length: 14 amino acids. CDR3 in amino acids: CASSWAGAPFEAFF. CDR3 coding DNA: TGTGCCAGCAGCTGGGCTGGGGCGCCTTTCGAAGCTTTCTTT.

This clone was found a few times. The CDR3 bases are TGTGCCAGTAGTATCGGACTAGCGTCCGGGGAGCTGTTTTTT. It encodes CASSIGLASGELFF. The chain carries TRBV19 and TRBJ2-2; TRBD2 matches at 9 bases. Germline V gene lookup returns CDR1 LNHDA and CDR2 SQIVND (reference sequence). The J segment lost 6 bases and the V segment lost 3 bases, leaving 2 bases of the junction unmatched. This CDR3 spans 14 amino acids.

V and J are TRBV19 and TRBJ2-2; D perhaps matches TRBD2 (6 bases). The CDR3 runs to 14 residues. Germline V gene data show CDR1 as LNHDA and CDR2 as SQIVND (reference sequence). V gave up 6 bases and J gave up 1 base, with 9 bases separating them. For the CDR3, the DNA is TGTGCCAGTAGATCGGGGGAGAACACCGGGGAGCTGTTTTTT. Protein product: CASRSGENTGELFF.

The CDR3 DNA reads as TGCGCCAGCAGCTATCGCAGGGGGCAGGACACTGAAGCTTTCTTT. Translated: CASSYRRGQDTEAFF. The chain uses TRBV4-1 and TRBJ1-1, with TRBD1 matching 8 bases. Trimming at V came to 5 bases and at J to 3 bases, leaving 8 bases not matched to a gene. The CDR3 covers 15 residues. Germline assignment: CDR1 MGHRA and CDR2 YSYEKL.

This chain links TRBV28 with TRBJ2-4, with TRBD1 matching 10 bases. The J segment lost 8 bases and the V segment lost 2 bases, leaving 6 bases of the junction unmatched. CDR3 length: 15 residues. CDR1 and CDR2 from the germline V gene are MDHEN and SYDVKM. CDR3 DNA sequence: TGTGCCAGCAGTTTACCCGGGACAGGGGTCGACATTCAGTACTTC. Residues: CASSLPGTGVDIQYF.

J is TRBJ1-2 and V is TRBV6-6, with 9 bases aligning to TRBD1. CDR1 is MNHNY, CDR2 SVGAGI, per germline (reference sequence). Trimming removed 4 bases from V and 1 base from J; junction bases left unmatched: 4. CDR3 length: 15 amino acids. The CDR3 spells CASSSRTGDNYGYTF. CDR3 DNA: TGTGCCAGCAGTTCCCGGACAGGGGATAACTATGGCTACACCTTC.

The genes are TRBV30 and TRBJ2-1; D is perhaps TRBD2 (6 bases). CDR3 length: 14 amino acids. Germline V gene data show CDR1 as GTSNPN and CDR2 as SVGIG (reference sequence). The V end was cut by 2 bases, the J end by 6 bases, with 14 bases between. The CDR3: CAWSRKGGVNEQFF. In DNA form, the CDR3 reads TGTGCCTGGAGTCGGAAGGGCGGGGTCAATGAGCAGTTCTTC.

The chain joins TRBV7-2 to TRBJ1-1; D is uncertain. The germline V and J ends were trimmed by 0 bases and 1 base, with 9 bases remaining between them. This CDR3 has 15 residues. Germline CDR1 is SGHTA and CDR2 is FQGNSA. CDR3 amino acids: CASSLAHKQNTEAFF. The CDR3 DNA follows: TGTGCCAGCAGCTTAGCGCATAAACAGAACACTGAAGCTTTCTTT.

Points on this clone: One end of the junction varies from germline; a read error may be responsible. The chain joins TRBV2 to TRBJ2-7; 7 bases map to TRBD1. The CDR3 is made up of 15 amino acids. From germline, CDR1 is SNHLY and CDR2 FYNNEI. The CDR3: CASREAGGLSYEQYF. CDR3 in DNA: TGTGCCAGCAGGGAAGCAGGGGGTCTTTCCTACGAGCAGTACTTC.

This clone was recorded only once. The CDR3, as DNA: TGTGCCAGCAGTTACACCTCGTCACAGGAGCAGTTCTTC. Its translation: CASSYTSSQEQFF. The J gene is TRBJ2-1, the V gene TRBV6-2 or TRBV6-3; D uncertain. Germline assignment: CDR1 MNHEY and CDR2 SVGEGT. V was cut by 2 bases and J by 10 bases, with 12 bases left in between. The CDR3 covers 13 residues.

The chain joins TRBV7-9 to TRBJ2-2; D not resolved. The ends were cut back, 2 bases at V and 0 bases at J, with 7 bases in the middle. The CDR3 length is 15 residues. Germline lookup yields CDR1 SEHNR and CDR2 FQNEAQ (reference sequence). The CDR3 nucleotides read TGTGCCAGCAGCTTACTCCCCCCGAACACCGGGGAGCTGTTTTTT. This encodes CASSLLPPNTGELFF.

In this sample, this clone turned up a few times. This sample includes further DNA sequences coding for the same CDR3. J is TRBJ2-2 and V is TRBV28, with 8 bases that match TRBD2. J gave up 2 bases and V 5 bases, and 4 bases lay outside the gene matches. CDR3 size: 15 residues. From germline, CDR1 is MDHEN and CDR2 SYDVKM. CDR3: CASSRSGSNTGELFF. CDR3 DNA: TGTGCCAGCAGTAGGAGCGGGAGTAACACCGGGGAGCTGTTTTTT.